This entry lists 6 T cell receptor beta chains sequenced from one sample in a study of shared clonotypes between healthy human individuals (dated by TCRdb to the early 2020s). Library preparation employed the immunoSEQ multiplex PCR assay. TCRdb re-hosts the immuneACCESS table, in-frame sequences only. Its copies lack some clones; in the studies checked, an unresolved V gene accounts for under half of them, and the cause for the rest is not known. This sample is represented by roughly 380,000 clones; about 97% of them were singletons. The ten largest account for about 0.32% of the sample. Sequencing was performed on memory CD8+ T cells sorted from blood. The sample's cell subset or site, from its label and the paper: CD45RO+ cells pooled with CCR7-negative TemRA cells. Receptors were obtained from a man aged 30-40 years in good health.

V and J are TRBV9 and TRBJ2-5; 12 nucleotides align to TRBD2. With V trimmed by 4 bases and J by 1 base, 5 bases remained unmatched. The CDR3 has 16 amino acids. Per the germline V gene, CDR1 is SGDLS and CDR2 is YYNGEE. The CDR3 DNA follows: TGTGCCAGCAGCCCGACTAGCGGGGGAGGCCAAGAGACCCAGTACTTC. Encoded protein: CASSPTSGGGQETQYF.

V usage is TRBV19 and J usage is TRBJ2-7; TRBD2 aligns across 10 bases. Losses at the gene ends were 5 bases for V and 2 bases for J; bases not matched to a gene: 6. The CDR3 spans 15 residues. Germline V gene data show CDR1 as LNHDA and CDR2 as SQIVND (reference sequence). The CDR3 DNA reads TGTGCCAGTAGTTCTAGCGGGAGTCCCCCCTACGAGCAGTACTTC. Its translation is CASSSSGSPPYEQYF.

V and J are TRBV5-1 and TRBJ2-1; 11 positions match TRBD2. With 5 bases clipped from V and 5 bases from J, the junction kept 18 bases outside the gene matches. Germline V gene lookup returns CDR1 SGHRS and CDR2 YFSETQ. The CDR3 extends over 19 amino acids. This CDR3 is CASSPSGRWILNPHNEQFF. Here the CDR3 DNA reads TGCGCCAGCAGTCCTAGCGGGAGGTGGATACTCAACCCCCACAATGAGCAGTTCTTC.

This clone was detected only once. The DNA of the CDR3 is TGTGCCAGCAGTTTCCTTGCGGGACAGGAATCCTTGGAGCAGTTCTTC. It yields the protein CASSFLAGQESLEQFF. The V gene is TRBV28, the J gene TRBJ2-1; 8 bases match TRBD1. Trimming at V came to 3 bases and at J to 10 bases, leaving 14 bases not matched to a gene. The CDR3 length is 16 residues. From germline, CDR1 is MDHEN and CDR2 SYDVKM.

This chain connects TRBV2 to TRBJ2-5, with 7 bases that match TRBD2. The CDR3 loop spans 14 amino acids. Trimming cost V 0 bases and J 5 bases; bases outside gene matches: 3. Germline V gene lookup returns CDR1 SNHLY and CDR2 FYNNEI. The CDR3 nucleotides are TGTGCCAGCAGTGAAGCCAACGGGGGGGAGACCCAGTACTTC. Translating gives CASSEANGGETQYF. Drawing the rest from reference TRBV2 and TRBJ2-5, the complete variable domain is EPEVTQTPSHQVTQMGQEVILRCVPISNHLYFYWYRQILGQKVEFLVSFYNNEISEKSEIFDDQFSVERPDGSNFTLKIRSTKLEDSAMYFCASSEANGGETQYFGPGTRLLVL.

The CDR3 region is CASSQYNTGELFF. CDR3 DNA sequence: TGCGCCAGCAGCCAGTACAACACCGGGGAGCTGTTTTTT. This sequence joins TRBV5-1 and TRBJ2-2, with D unresolved. The CDR3 length is 13 residues. Trimming removed 4 bases at V and 2 bases at J, with 6 bases between. CDR1 is SGHRS, CDR2 YFSETQ, per germline.